These 14 T cell receptor beta chains originate from one sample sequenced in a study of response to subunit inactivated influenza vaccine. TCRdb processed the RT-PCR reads anew with MiXCR; each CDR3 protein has one entry. In the table there are about 650,000 distinct CDR3 sequences, less than 15% of which are singletons. The sequenced sample was PBMCs from blood, obtained less than 15 days before vaccination. All receptors come from a man between 50 and 59 years old who received an inactivated influenza vaccine.

The chain is built from TRBV28 and TRBJ1-2, with D hard to call. The CDR3 sequence is 14 residues long. Trimming cost V 5 bases and J 4 bases, with 14 bases left between them. The germline gives CDR1 MDHEN, CDR2 SYDVKM. The chain's CDR3 is CASSPGQISYGYTF. The CDR3 nucleotides read TGTGCCAGCAGTCCCGGGCAGATCAGCTATGGCTACACCTTC.

The chain has TRBV4-1 and TRBJ2-2, with D possibly TRBD1 on 5 matching bases. This CDR3 has 17 residues. Germline V CDR1 and CDR2: MGHRA, YSYEKL. Trimming shortened V by 0 bases and J by 4 bases, and 15 bases separated the two germline ends. CDR3 nucleotide sequence: TGCGCCAGCAGCCAAGAAAGGGGTCTCTCAGGCACCGGGGAGCTGTTTTTT. Protein product: CASSQERGLSGTGELFF.

This clonotype was found many times. This chain connects TRBV10-3 to TRBJ2-1; D may be TRBD1 (6 bases). Germline CDR1 and CDR2: ENHRY and SYGVKD. V was trimmed by 6 bases and J by 4 bases, leaving 16 bases between them. The CDR3 covers 15 residues. The CDR3 nucleotides are TGTGCCATCAGATCGGACAGAACCCAATACAATGAGCAGTTCTTC. It codes for CAIRSDRTQYNEQFF.

This clonotype appeared a few times. The V call is TRBV20-1, the J call TRBJ2-1, with 11 nucleotides matching TRBD2. Germline assignment: CDR1 DFQATT and CDR2 SNEGSKA (reference sequence). CDR3 length equals 16 residues. V was pared by 2 bases and J by 0 bases, with 3 bases of the junction left unmatched. CDR3 protein: CSARTSGGPSYNEQFF. The CDR3 DNA reads TGCAGTGCTAGAACTAGCGGGGGACCCTCCTACAATGAGCAGTTCTTC.

This clonotype was counted ten times or more. V is TRBV28 and J is TRBJ2-5; 10 bases match TRBD2. V trimming: 1 base; J trimming: 2 bases; junction bases outside the gene matches: 4. The CDR3 has 16 residues. Germline V gene lookup returns CDR1 MDHEN and CDR2 SYDVKM. CDR3 nucleotide sequence: TGTGCCAGCAGTTTATCCGGACTAGCGGATCAAGAGACCCAGTACTTC. It codes for CASSLSGLADQETQYF.

This clonotype was picked up many times. The chain carries TRBV15 and TRBJ2-7; D is unclear. The CDR3 extends over 14 amino acids. Trimming took off 0 bases at V and 1 base at J, with 7 bases between the two ends. CDR1 is LNHNV and CDR2 is YYDKDF in the germline V gene (reference sequence). The CDR3 is CATSRDLGSYEQYF. CDR3 coding DNA: TGTGCCACCAGCAGAGATTTGGGATCCTACGAGCAGTACTTC. Full variable domain (rest looked up from reference TRBV15 and TRBJ2-7): DAMVIQNPRYQVTQFGKPVTLSCSQTLNHNVMYWYQQKSSQAPKLLFHYYDKDFNNEADTPDNFQSRRPNTSFCFLDIRSPGLGDTAMYLCATSRDLGSYEQYFGPGTRLTVT.

This clonotype was detected only a few times. The V gene is TRBV30, the J gene TRBJ1-5; D is undetermined. Trimming shortened V by 1 base and J by 7 bases, and 14 bases separated the two germline ends. Germline V gene sequence: CDR1 GTSNPN, CDR2 SVGIG (reference sequence). CDR3 size: 14 residues. CDR3 sequence (DNA): TGTGCCTGGAGTGGCCCGGGGAATTGGCAGCCCCAGCATTTT. It translates to CAWSGPGNWQPQHF. The full variable domain, with the rest looked up from reference TRBV30 and TRBJ1-5, is SQTIHQWPATLVQPVGSPLSLECTVEGTSNPNLYWYRQAAGRGLQLLFYSVGIGQISSEVPQNLSASRPQDRQFILSSKKLLLSDSGFYLCAWSGPGNWQPQHFGDGTRLSIL.

This chain joins TRBV11-2 and TRBJ2-2; TRBD1 agrees at 7 bases. The CDR3 length is 14 residues. J was trimmed by 6 bases and V by 6 bases; bases with no gene match: 7. The germline gives CDR1 SGHAT, CDR2 FQNNGV. The CDR3 bases are TGTGCCAGCAGAAACAGGGGCGGCGCCGGGGAGCTGTTTTTT. This encodes CASRNRGGAGELFF. The full variable domain, with the rest looked up from reference TRBV11-2 and TRBJ2-2, is EAGVAQSPRYKIIEKRQSVAFWCNPISGHATLYWYQQILGQGPKLLIQFQNNGVVDDSQLPKDRFSAERLKGVDSTLKIQPAKLEDSAVYLCASRNRGGAGELFFGEGSRLTVL.

The rearrangement joins TRBV6-1 to TRBJ2-1, with 8 positions matching TRBD1. CDR1 and CDR2 from the germline V gene are MNHNS and SASEGT. V dropped 6 bases and J dropped 7; count of bases not matched to a gene: 17. The CDR3 consists of 17 residues. The CDR3 DNA is TGTGCCAGCAGCCTAAAGGGAGGCGGCAGGGGGCGTAATGAGCAGTTCTTC. It translates to CASSLKGGGRGRNEQFF.

The chain links TRBV28 to TRBJ1-4, with 10 bases matching TRBD1. This CDR3 spans 14 amino acids. Germline trimming cut 6 bases from V and 9 bases from J; bases unmatched to any gene: 7. The germline V gene encodes CDR1 MDHEN and CDR2 SYDVKM. The chain's CDR3 is CASSLTGGAKKLFF. The CDR3 DNA follows: TGTGCCAGCAGCCTGACAGGGGGCGCGAAAAAACTGTTTTTT.

The chain employs TRBV5-5 and TRBJ2-3; 10 bases line up with TRBD2. The CDR3 sequence is 16 residues long. Germline-derived CDR1 and CDR2 are SGHKS and YYEKEE (reference sequence). The V segment lost 4 bases and the J segment 1 base; nucleotides outside the gene matches: 6. CDR3 sequence reads: CASSAPGTSGTDTQYF. The CDR3 DNA sequence: TGTGCCAGCAGCGCCCCCGGGACTAGCGGCACAGATACGCAGTATTTT.

This clonotype occurred a few times. The chain recombines TRBV12-3 or TRBV12-4 with TRBJ1-5, with 9 nucleotides matching TRBD1. V shed 5 bases, J shed 5 bases, and the junction held 10 bases outside the gene matches. The CDR3 covers 16 residues. CDR3 nucleotide sequence: TGTGCCAGCAGTGGCTCGGACAGGGGAGTTGATCAGCCCCAGCATTTT. Protein sequence: CASSGSDRGVDQPQHF.

This clonotype was observed a handful of times. The chain links TRBV10-3 to TRBJ2-7; D is ambiguous. Trimming left V 3 bases short and J 7 bases short, with 10 bases between. The germline CDR1 and CDR2 sequences are ENHRY and SYGVKD. This CDR3 has 12 residues. The DNA of the CDR3 is TGTGCCATCAGTGACAGGCTCATTGAGCAGTACTTC. This gives the protein CAISDRLIEQYF.

Many counts were recorded for this clonotype. This sequence joins TRBV20-1 and TRBJ2-1; D tentatively fits TRBD1 or TRBD2 (5 bases each). This CDR3 is built from 14 residues. V lost 3 bases and J lost 0, with 9 bases in between. The germline V gene has CDR1 DFQATT and CDR2 SNEGSKA (reference sequence). CDR3 DNA sequence: TGCAGTGCTAGCTGGGGGAACTCCTACAATGAGCAGTTCTTC. Its protein is CSASWGNSYNEQFF.